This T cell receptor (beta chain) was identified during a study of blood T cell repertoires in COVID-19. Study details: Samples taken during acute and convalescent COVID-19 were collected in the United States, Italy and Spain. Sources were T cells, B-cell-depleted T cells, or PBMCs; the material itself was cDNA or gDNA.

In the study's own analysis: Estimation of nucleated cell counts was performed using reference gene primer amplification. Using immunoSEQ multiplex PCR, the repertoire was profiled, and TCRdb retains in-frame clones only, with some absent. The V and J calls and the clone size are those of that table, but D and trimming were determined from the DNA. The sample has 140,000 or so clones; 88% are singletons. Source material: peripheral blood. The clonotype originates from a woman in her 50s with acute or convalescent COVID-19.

CDR3 sequence (DNA): TGTGCCAGTAGTATGGGAGCGATTCCCTCTGGAAACACCATATATTTT. This encodes CASSMGAIPSGNTIYF. The J gene is TRBJ1-3, the V gene TRBV19; D gene ambiguous. V lost 3 bases and J lost 0, with 12 bases in between. This CDR3 is 16 amino acids long. Per the germline V gene, CDR1 is LNHDA and CDR2 is SQIVND (reference sequence).